Included here is one T cell receptor (beta chain) sequence, with context. The record originates from a study of cytomegalovirus exposure and HLA in healthy donors. Trimming removed 0 bases from V and 2 bases from J, with 8 bases in between. Germline values: CDR1 SGDLS, CDR2 YYNGEE. CDR3 length: 15 residues. PCR was performed using 60 Vbeta and 13 Jbeta primers. Clones were sequenced by immunoSEQ multiplex PCR, and TCRdb holds only the in-frame ones, with some missing. In the table there are some 150,000 clones, 82% of which are singletons. Source material: PBMCs. The chain combines TRBV9 with TRBJ2-2, with D uncertain. The source is a woman aged 45 to 65 in good health and CMV-seropositive. The CDR3 DNA sequence: TGTGCCAGCAGCGTAGAACAGCTAAACACCGGGGAGCTGTTTTTT. Its protein product is CASSVEQLNTGELFF.